The source of this T cell receptor beta chain is a study of T-cell reconstitution after alpha-beta-depleted transplantation in children. This sample's TCRbeta library carried unique molecular identifier barcodes. TCRdb itself ran the PCR reads through MiXCR, one entry per CDR3 protein. The repertoire holds a few hundred thousand distinct CDR3 sequences, with about 9.6% as singletons. This clonotype came up many times. This clonotype originated in a human donor who donated a stem cell graft to a child with SCID. The source material was PBMCs from the stem cell graft donor, sampled from the stem cell graft.

The CDR3 nucleotides are TGCAGTGCTGGAAATCCCGGGACAGGGGGGTTCGAGCAGTACTTC. Protein: CSAGNPGTGGFEQYF. The V and J genes are TRBV20-1 and TRBJ2-7, with TRBD1 matching over 11 bases. The germline V gene encodes CDR1 DFQATT and CDR2 SNEGSKA (reference sequence). This CDR3 has 15 residues. With 5 bases clipped from V and 6 bases from J, the junction kept 12 bases outside the gene matches.